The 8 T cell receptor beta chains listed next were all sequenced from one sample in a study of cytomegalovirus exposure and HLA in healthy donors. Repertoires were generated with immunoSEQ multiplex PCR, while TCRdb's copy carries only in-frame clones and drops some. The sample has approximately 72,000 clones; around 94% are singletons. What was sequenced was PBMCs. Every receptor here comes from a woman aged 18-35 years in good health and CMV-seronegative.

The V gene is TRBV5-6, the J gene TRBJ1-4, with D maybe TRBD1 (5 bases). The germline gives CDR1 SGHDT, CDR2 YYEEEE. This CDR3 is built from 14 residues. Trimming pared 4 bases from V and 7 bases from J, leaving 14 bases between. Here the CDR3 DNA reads TGTGCCAGCAGCGAAAAAGGGGTTGCTGAAAAACTGTTTTTT. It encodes CASSEKGVAEKLFF.

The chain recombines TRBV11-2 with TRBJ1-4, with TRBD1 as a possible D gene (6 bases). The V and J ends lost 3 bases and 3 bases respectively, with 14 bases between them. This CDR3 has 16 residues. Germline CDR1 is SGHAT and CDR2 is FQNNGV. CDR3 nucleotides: TGTGCCAGCAGCTTGACCCCGACAGGCTCTAATGAAAAACTGTTTTTT. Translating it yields CASSLTPTGSNEKLFF.

In DNA, the CDR3 is TGTGCCAGCAGCCCCCGGAGAAGGAACGGAAACACCATATATTTT. This codes for CASSPRRRNGNTIYF. The rearrangement uses TRBV6-5 and TRBJ1-3; D is undetermined. The CDR3 loop spans 15 amino acids. Looked up from germline, CDR1 is MNHEY and CDR2 is SVGAGI. Trimming removed 6 bases at V and 4 bases at J, with 16 bases between.

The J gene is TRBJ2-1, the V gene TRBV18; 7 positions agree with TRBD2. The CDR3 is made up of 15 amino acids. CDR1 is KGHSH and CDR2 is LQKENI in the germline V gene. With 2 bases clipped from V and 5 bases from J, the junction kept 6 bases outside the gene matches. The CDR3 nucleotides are TGTGCCAGCTCACCAAGGGGCGGGGGAAACAATGAGCAGTTCTTC. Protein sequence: CASSPRGGGNNEQFF.

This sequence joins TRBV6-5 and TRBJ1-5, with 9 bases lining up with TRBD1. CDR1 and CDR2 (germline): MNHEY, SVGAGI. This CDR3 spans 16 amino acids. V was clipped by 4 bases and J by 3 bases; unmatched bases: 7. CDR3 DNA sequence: TGTGCCAGCAGTTTGGACAGGGGAATGGCCAATCAGCCCCAGCATTTT. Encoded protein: CASSLDRGMANQPQHF.

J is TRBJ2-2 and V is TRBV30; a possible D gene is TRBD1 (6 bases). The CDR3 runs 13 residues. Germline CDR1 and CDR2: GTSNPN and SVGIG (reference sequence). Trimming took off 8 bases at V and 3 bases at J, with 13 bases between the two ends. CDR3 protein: CAGNRVDTGELFF. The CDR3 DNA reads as TGTGCCGGCAACAGGGTTGACACCGGGGAGCTGTTTTTT. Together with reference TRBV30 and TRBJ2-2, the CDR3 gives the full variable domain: SQTIHQWPATLVQPVGSPLSLECTVEGTSNPNLYWYRQAAGRGLQLLFYSVGIGQISSEVPQNLSASRPQDRQFILSSKKLLLSDSGFYLCAGNRVDTGELFFGEGSRLTVL.

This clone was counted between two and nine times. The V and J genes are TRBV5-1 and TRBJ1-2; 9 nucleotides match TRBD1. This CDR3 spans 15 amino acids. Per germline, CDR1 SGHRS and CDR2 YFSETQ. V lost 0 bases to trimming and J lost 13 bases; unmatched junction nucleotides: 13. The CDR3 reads CASSLASTGQGALTF. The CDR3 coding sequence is TGCGCCAGCAGCTTGGCAAGTACGGGACAGGGAGCACTCACCTTC. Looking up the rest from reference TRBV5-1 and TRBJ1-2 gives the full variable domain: KAGVTQTPRYLIKTRGQQVTLSCSPISGHRSVSWYQQTPGQGLQFLFEYFSETQRNKGNFPGRFSGRQFSNSRSEMNVSTLELGDSALYLCASSLASTGQGALTFGSGTRLTVV.

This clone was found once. The CDR3 protein is CASSDSAGGLGETQYF. In nucleotides, the CDR3 is TGTGCCAGCAGCGACTCAGCGGGGGGACTTGGAGAGACCCAGTACTTC. V and J are TRBV9 and TRBJ2-5; 9 bases agree with TRBD2. Unmatched junction bases numbered 10, after V lost 3 bases and J lost 4 bases. Germline lookup yields CDR1 SGDLS and CDR2 YYNGEE. The CDR3 spans 16 residues.